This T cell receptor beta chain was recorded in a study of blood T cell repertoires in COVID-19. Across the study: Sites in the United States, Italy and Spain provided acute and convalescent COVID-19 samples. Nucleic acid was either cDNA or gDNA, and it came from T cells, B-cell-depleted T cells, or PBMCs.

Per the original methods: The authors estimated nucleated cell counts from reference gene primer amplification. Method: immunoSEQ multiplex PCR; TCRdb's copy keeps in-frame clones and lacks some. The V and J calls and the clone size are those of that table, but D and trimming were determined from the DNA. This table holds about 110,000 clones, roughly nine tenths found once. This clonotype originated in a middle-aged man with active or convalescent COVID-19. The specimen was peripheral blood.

The CDR3 protein is CASSLEGPGVYTEAFF. CDR3 DNA: TGCGCCAGCAGCTTGGAAGGTCCAGGGGTTTACACTGAAGCTTTCTTT. V gene TRBV5-1 combines with J gene TRBJ1-1; a weak D match, TRBD1 (6 bases). V was pared by 0 bases and J by 3 bases, with 15 bases between. This CDR3 is 16 amino acids long. The V gene's germline CDR1 is SGHRS and CDR2 YFSETQ.